This TCR beta chain was obtained from a study of memory CD4+ T cells and cytomegalovirus serostatus. The CDR3 runs to 17 residues. Germline V gene lookup returns CDR1 MGHRA and CDR2 YSYEKL. V lost 3 bases and J lost 0; bases outside the gene matches: 9. Single viable CD3+CD4+CD8-CD45RO+ cells were sorted as the memory CD4+ T cells. Positive selection with CD4 microbeads enriched total CD4+ T cells. Some clones are missing from TCRdb's copy, which holds only in-frame ones; the method was immunoSEQ multiplex PCR. The sample has about 64,000 clones, over 60% seen once. As to this clone: Its specificity is unknown.

Overall study findings and caveats: CMV serostatus prediction reached median AUC roughly 0.95, or 0.91 with US-trained model.

Material for sequencing was memory CD4+ T cells from blood. The V gene is TRBV4-1, the J gene TRBJ2-3, with TRBD1 matching over 7 bases. This clonotype originated in an adult in good health and CMV-seronegative. CDR3 DNA sequence: TGCGCCAGCAGCCACCAATTTAACAGGGGCAGCACAGATACGCAGTATTTT. Its protein product is CASSHQFNRGSTDTQYF.